This T cell receptor beta chain was retrieved from a study of vaccination and CD4 T cells after COVID-19. Background on the study: Investigators drew the post-COVID samples a median approximately 92 days after diagnosis, with a range of 35 to 161. Post-vaccine sample collection happened at a median of 72 days after dose two, ranging 14 to 241. Overlapping spike peptides of SARS-CoV-2, HCoV-NL63, HCoV-OC43 and HCoV-229E were used, and cells were stimulated with them.

The CDR3 is made up of 14 amino acids. V dropped 4 bases and J dropped 7 bases, with 14 bases sitting between them. Germline loops: CDR1 SGHTA, CDR2 FQGNSA. The Oncomine TCR Beta short-read assay sequenced DNA from cultured CD4+ T cells. Each CDR3 protein is one row after TCRdb ran MiXCR on the PCR reads. The sample lists approximately 15,000 distinct CDR3 sequences, more than 45% occurring once. This clonotype has only a few counts. No antigen is known for it. Sample treatment: roughly 11-day PBMC culture with coronavirus spike peptide pools or control peptides (ViraFEST assay). V and J are TRBV7-2 and TRBJ1-5; D is ambiguous. Sequencing input: CD4+ T cells from blood, cultured in vitro. This TCR was sampled from a human donor who had recovered from COVID-19. The CDR3 is CASSYTPTRQPQHF. In DNA form, the CDR3 reads TGTGCCAGCAGCTACACACCAACGAGACAGCCCCAGCATTTT.